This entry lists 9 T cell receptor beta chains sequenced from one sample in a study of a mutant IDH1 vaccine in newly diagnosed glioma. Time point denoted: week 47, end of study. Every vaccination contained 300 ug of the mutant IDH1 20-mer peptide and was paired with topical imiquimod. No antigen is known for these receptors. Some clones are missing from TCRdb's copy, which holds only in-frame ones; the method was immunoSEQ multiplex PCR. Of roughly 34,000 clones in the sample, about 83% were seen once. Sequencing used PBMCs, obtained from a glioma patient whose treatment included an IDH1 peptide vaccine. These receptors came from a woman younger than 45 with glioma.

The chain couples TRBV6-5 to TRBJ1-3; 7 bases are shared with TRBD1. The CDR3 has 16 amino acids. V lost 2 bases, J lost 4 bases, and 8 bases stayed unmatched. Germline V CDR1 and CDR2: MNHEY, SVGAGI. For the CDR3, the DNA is TGTGCCAGCAGTTACGCGAACAGGGGATCGGGAAACACCATATATTTT. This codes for CASSYANRGSGNTIYF.

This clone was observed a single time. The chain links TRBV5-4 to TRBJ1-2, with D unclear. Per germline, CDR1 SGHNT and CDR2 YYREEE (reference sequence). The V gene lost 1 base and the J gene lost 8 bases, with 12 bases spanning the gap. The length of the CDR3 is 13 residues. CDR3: CASSLSTGLGYTF. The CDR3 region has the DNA TGTGCCAGCAGCTTGAGTACGGGCCTCGGCTACACCTTC.

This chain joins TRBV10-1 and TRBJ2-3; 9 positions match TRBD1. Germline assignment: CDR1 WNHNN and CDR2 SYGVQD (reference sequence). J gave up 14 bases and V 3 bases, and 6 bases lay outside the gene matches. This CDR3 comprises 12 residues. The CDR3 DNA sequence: TGCGCCAGCAGTGAAGGGGACAGGGTCCCGTATTTT. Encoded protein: CASSEGDRVPYF.

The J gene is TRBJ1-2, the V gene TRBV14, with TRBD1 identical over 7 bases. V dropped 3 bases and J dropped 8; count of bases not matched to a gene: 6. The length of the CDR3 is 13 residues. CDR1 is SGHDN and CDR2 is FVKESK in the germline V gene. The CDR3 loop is CASSHDRDWGYTF. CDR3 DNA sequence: TGTGCCAGCAGCCACGACAGGGATTGGGGCTACACCTTC.

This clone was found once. DNA of the CDR3: TGCGCCAGCAGTGAGTCGCGGGCAGGGGGAGGGGGTGGCTACACCTTC. This codes for CASSESRAGGGGGYTF. This rearrangement joins TRBV10-1 to TRBJ1-2; 7 bases line up with TRBD1. Trimming took 0 bases from V and 7 from J; bases not matched to a gene: 11. This CDR3 spans 16 amino acids. Germline-derived CDR1 and CDR2 are WNHNN and SYGVQD (reference sequence).

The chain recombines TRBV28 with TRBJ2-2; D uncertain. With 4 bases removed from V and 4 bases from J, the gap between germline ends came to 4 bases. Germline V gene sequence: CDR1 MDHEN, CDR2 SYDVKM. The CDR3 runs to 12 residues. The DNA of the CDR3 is TGTGCCAGCAGTTCTCCCACCGGGGAGCTGTTTTTT. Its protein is CASSSPTGELFF. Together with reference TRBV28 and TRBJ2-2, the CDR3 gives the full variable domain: DVKVTQSSRYLVKRTGEKVFLECVQDMDHENMFWYRQDPGLGLRLIYFSYDVKMKEKGDIPEGYSVSREKKERFSLILESASTNQTSMYLCASSSPTGELFFGEGSRLTVL.

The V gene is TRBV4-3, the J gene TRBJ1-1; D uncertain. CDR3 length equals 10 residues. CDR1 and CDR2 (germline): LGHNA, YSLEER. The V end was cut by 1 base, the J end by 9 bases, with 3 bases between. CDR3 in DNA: TGCGCCAGCAGCCAAGGACAAGCTTTCTTT. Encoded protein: CASSQGQAFF.

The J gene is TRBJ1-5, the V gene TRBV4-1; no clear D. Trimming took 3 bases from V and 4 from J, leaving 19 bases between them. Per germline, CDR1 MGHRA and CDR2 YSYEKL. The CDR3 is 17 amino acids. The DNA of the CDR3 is TGCGCCAGCAGCCAGGGGAGGCAGGTGGGGATTAATCAGCCCCAGCATTTT. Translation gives CASSQGRQVGINQPQHF.

The CDR3 region has the DNA TGTGCCAGCAGCCGCGGGGGATTGCAGTACTTC. Translated: CASSRGGLQYF. The rearrangement joins TRBV6-6 to TRBJ2-7; 7 nucleotides align to TRBD2. Germline V CDR1 and CDR2: MNHNY, SVGAGI (reference sequence). The CDR3 extends over 11 amino acids. The V segment lost 6 bases and the J segment 9 bases; nucleotides outside the gene matches: 5.